The 22 T cell receptor beta chains below were found in one sample sequenced in a study of spatial heterogeneity in lung cancer. Time point defined: blood at routine non-recurrence follow-up after resection. MiXCR, applied by TCRdb to the 5' RACE reads, yields one record per CDR3 protein. The sample holds about 94,000 distinct CDR3 sequences, around 19% seen once. Sequences were derived from PBMCs, sampled at follow-up. All receptors derive from a male donor with early-stage non-small cell lung cancer.

This chain links TRBV4-1 with TRBJ1-1; no clear D gene. The V end was cut by 0 bases, the J end by 3 bases, with 17 bases between. This CDR3 is 17 amino acids long. The germline V gene encodes CDR1 MGHRA and CDR2 YSYEKL. In DNA form, the CDR3 reads TGCGCCAGCAGCCAAGATCTGGCACGCACGCCGGACACTGAAGCTTTCTTT. Its translation: CASSQDLARTPDTEAFF.

Only a few counts were recorded for this clonotype. The J gene is TRBJ2-2, the V gene TRBV3-1; D is possibly TRBD1 or TRBD2 (5 bases each). The CDR3 consists of 14 residues. Germline loops: CDR1 LGHDT, CDR2 YNNKEL (reference sequence). V was clipped by 5 bases and J by 2 bases, with 9 bases between them. The CDR3 DNA is TGTGCCAGCAGCACCGGGACCAACACCGGGGAGCTGTTTTTT. As protein: CASSTGTNTGELFF.

The chain carries TRBV30 and TRBJ2-5; 13 nucleotides match TRBD2. CDR3 size: 14 residues. Germline V gene data show CDR1 as GTSNPN and CDR2 as SVGIG (reference sequence). The J segment lost 2 bases and the V segment lost 7 bases, leaving 4 bases of the junction unmatched. The CDR3 is CAFTSGGAQETQYF. In DNA, the CDR3 is TGTGCCTTTACTAGCGGGGGGGCACAAGAGACCCAGTACTTC.

V gene TRBV2 combines with J gene TRBJ2-1; 7 bases are shared with TRBD2. CDR1 is SNHLY and CDR2 is FYNNEI in the germline V gene. Trimming removed 7 bases from V and 7 bases from J; junction bases left unmatched: 10. This CDR3 is built from 14 residues. CDR3 sequence: CASTSYWGGNEQFF. CDR3 coding DNA: TGTGCCAGCACCTCCTATTGGGGGGGTAATGAGCAGTTCTTC.

There are a few counts of this clonotype. The rearrangement uses TRBV13 and TRBJ2-4, with 13 bases fitting TRBD2. Germline V gene lookup returns CDR1 PRHDT and CDR2 FYEKMQ (reference sequence). The CDR3 covers 19 residues. Trimming at V came to 5 bases and at J to 3 bases, leaving 13 bases not matched to a gene. CDR3 bases: TGTGCCAGCAGCGCCACCACTAGCGGGAGGGCCGTGGACAAAAACATTCAGTACTTC. The encoded protein is CASSATTSGRAVDKNIQYF. Variable domain in full (rest from reference TRBV13 and TRBJ2-4): AAGVIQSPRHLIKEKRETATLKCYPIPRHDTVYWYQQGPGQDPQFLISFYEKMQSDKGSIPDRFSAQQFSDYHSELNMSSLELGDSALYFCASSATTSGRAVDKNIQYFGAGTRLSVL.

The V gene is TRBV27, the J gene TRBJ2-7, with no clear D. Germline V gene sequence: CDR1 MNHEY, CDR2 SMNVEV (reference sequence). The CDR3 contains 14 residues. Between the trimmed V and J ends, which lost 1 base and 0 bases, there was a span of 7 bases. CDR3 protein: CASSLFATSYEQYF. The CDR3 region has the DNA TGTGCCAGCAGTTTATTTGCGACCTCCTACGAGCAGTACTTC.

This clonotype has only a few counts. The chain combines TRBV30 with TRBJ2-5; D is uncertain. Germline CDR1 reads GTSNPN; CDR2 reads SVGIG (reference sequence). The CDR3 consists of 13 residues. The V gene lost 5 bases and the J gene lost 4 bases, with 14 bases spanning the gap. The DNA of the CDR3 is TGTGCCTGGGCCAACGGGCTTAGAGAGACCCAGTACTTC. Residues: CAWANGLRETQYF.

The table lists this clonotype with a few counts. V is TRBV19 and J is TRBJ2-1; 13 nucleotides match TRBD2. The CDR3 is 16 residues long. Per germline, CDR1 LNHDA and CDR2 SQIVND (reference sequence). V gave up 1 base and J gave up 8 bases; unmatched junction bases: 5. The CDR3: CASSIARTSGGHEQFF. The DNA of the CDR3 is TGTGCCAGTAGTATAGCTCGGACTAGCGGGGGTCATGAGCAGTTCTTC.

Judged by abundance, this clonotype is medium-sized. The V and J genes are TRBV27 and TRBJ2-7; possibly TRBD2 for D (6 bases). Germline V gene sequence: CDR1 MNHEY, CDR2 SMNVEV (reference sequence). The ends were cut back, 0 bases at V and 2 bases at J, with 17 bases in the middle. The CDR3 is 17 amino acids. CDR3 sequence: CASSLSQGGTIPYEQYF. CDR3 nucleotide sequence: TGTGCCAGCAGTTTATCCCAGGGCGGGACCATTCCCTACGAGCAGTACTTC.

This clonotype was observed a few times. The chain recombines TRBV5-1 with TRBJ2-3; 9 bases fit TRBD1. J lost 3 bases, V lost 4 bases, and 9 bases had no gene match. This CDR3 is 16 amino acids long. Per the germline V gene, CDR1 is SGHRS and CDR2 is YFSETQ. The CDR3 DNA reads TGCGCCAGCAGCGCGAGACCGGGACAGGGTACAGATACGCAGTATTTT. It translates to CASSARPGQGTDTQYF. Together with reference TRBV5-1 and TRBJ2-3, the CDR3 gives the full variable domain: KAGVTQTPRYLIKTRGQQVTLSCSPISGHRSVSWYQQTPGQGLQFLFEYFSETQRNKGNFPGRFSGRQFSNSRSEMNVSTLELGDSALYLCASSARPGQGTDTQYFGPGTRLTVL.

This clonotype turned up a few times. V is TRBV11-3 and J is TRBJ2-3, with D possibly TRBD1 on 5 matching bases. Per the germline V gene, CDR1 is SGHNT and CDR2 is YENEEA. This CDR3 contains 12 residues. Trimming took off 1 base at V and 7 bases at J, with 6 bases between the two ends. CDR3 sequence (DNA): TGTGCCAGCAGCTTAGGACAGAATACGCAGTATTTT. Residues: CASSLGQNTQYF. The full variable domain, its missing parts supplied by reference TRBV11-3 and TRBJ2-3, is EAGVVQSPRYKIIEKKQPVAFWCNPISGHNTLYWYLQNLGQGPELLIRYENEEAVDDSQLPKDRFSAERLKGVDSTLKIQPAELGDSAVYLCASSLGQNTQYFGPGTRLTVL.

V gene TRBV20-1 combines with J gene TRBJ2-7, with D maybe TRBD1 (6 bases). Germline V gene data show CDR1 as DFQATT and CDR2 as SNEGSKA (reference sequence). Trimming left V 3 bases short and J 2 bases short, with 11 bases between. This CDR3 comprises 13 residues. CDR3 DNA sequence: TGCAGTGCTAGGGACAGATCACCCTACGAGCAGTACTTC. It codes for CSARDRSPYEQYF.

This chain joins TRBV7-2 and TRBJ2-1, with TRBD1 matching over 9 bases. V dropped 8 bases and J dropped 9; count of bases not matched to a gene: 11. Germline V gene data show CDR1 as SGHTA and CDR2 as FQGNSA. The CDR3 contains 14 residues. CDR3 bases: TGTGCCAGCCGTCGGGGAGGACAGGGGATTGAGCAGTTCTTC. It codes for CASRRGGQGIEQFF.

In its sample, this clonotype was seen a few times. This chain joins TRBV29-1 and TRBJ2-3; 10 bases are shared with TRBD1. Trimming removed 1 base from V and 6 bases from J; junction bases left unmatched: 7. CDR1 and CDR2 (germline): SQVTM, ANQGSEA. There are 15 residues in the CDR3. The CDR3 is CSVEGRDRGRDTQYF. CDR3 DNA sequence: TGCAGCGTTGAAGGCCGTGACAGGGGGCGTGATACGCAGTATTTT.

On this clonotype itself: A much more abundant neighbour one base away suggests this may be a read error. This chain links TRBV3-1 with TRBJ2-1, with 11 bases matching TRBD2. Germline assignment: CDR1 LGHDT and CDR2 YNNKEL (reference sequence). CDR3 length: 16 amino acids. The CDR3 bases are TGTGCCAGCGGCCAAGTTAGACTAGCGGGAAACAATGAGCAGTTCTTC. This codes for CASGQVRLAGNNEQFF.

The rearrangement joins TRBV6-1 to TRBJ2-7; TRBD1 agrees at 11 bases. The CDR3 runs to 14 residues. J was trimmed by 4 bases and V by 6 bases; bases with no gene match: 5. Germline V gene data show CDR1 as MNHNS and CDR2 as SASEGT. CDR3 protein: CASSIRDRGYEQYV. CDR3 DNA: TGTGCCAGCAGCATCCGGGACAGGGGGTACGAGCAGTACGTC.

This clonotype was detected ten times or more. V and J are TRBV19 and TRBJ2-2, with 11 bases that match TRBD1. Germline V lookup: CDR1 LNHDA, CDR2 SQIVND (reference sequence). Unmatched junction bases numbered 8, after V lost 10 bases and J lost 4 bases. The CDR3 totals 15 residues. The CDR3 bases are TGTGCCACCGAACCGGGACAGGGGGGCACCGGGGAGCTGTTTTTT. It translates to CATEPGQGGTGELFF.

This clonotype has a count of ten or more. The gene calls are TRBV12-3 or TRBV12-4 and TRBJ1-1; unclear D gene. The CDR3 is made up of 14 amino acids. Trimming took 3 bases from V and 4 from J, leaving 12 bases between them. The CDR3 DNA is TGTGCCAGCAGTTTTAGTGGCGGAGGCACTGAAGCTTTCTTT. It yields the protein CASSFSGGGTEAFF.

This chain links TRBV21-1 with TRBJ1-3; TRBD1 was called by the table and not checked on the DNA. TRBV21-1 represents a pseudogene. The CDR3 extends over 14 amino acids. The CDR3 DNA sequence: TGTGCCAGCAGAAACAGGGACTCTGGAAACACCATATATTTT. Translation gives CASRNRDSGNTIYF.

The sample holds one count of this clonotype. The chain carries TRBV20-1 and TRBJ2-1; D remains unclear. The germline V and J ends were trimmed by 4 bases and 7 bases, with 8 bases remaining between them. The V gene's germline CDR1 is DFQATT and CDR2 SNEGSKA (reference sequence). CDR3 size: 11 residues. This chain's CDR3 is CSAIYRNEQFF. CDR3 DNA: TGCAGTGCTATTTACCGTAATGAGCAGTTCTTC.

This clonotype was counted only a few times. This chain connects TRBV20-1 to TRBJ2-5, with 8 bases fitting TRBD2. Looked up from germline, CDR1 is DFQATT and CDR2 is SNEGSKA (reference sequence). Losses at the gene ends were 4 bases for V and 2 bases for J; bases not matched to a gene: 3. The CDR3 has 13 residues. The CDR3 spells CSAILAVQETQYF. For the CDR3, the DNA is TGCAGTGCTATACTAGCGGTTCAAGAGACCCAGTACTTC.

V and J are TRBV6-5 and TRBJ2-1; 12 bases fit TRBD2. The V gene end was trimmed by 4 bases and the J gene end by 5 bases; junction bases not matched to a gene: 9. The germline V gene encodes CDR1 MNHEY and CDR2 SVGAGI. The CDR3 extends over 17 amino acids. CDR3 nucleotide sequence: TGTGCCAGCAGTTTCCTTCCCTCTAGCGGGGGGGACAATGAGCAGTTCTTC. Its protein product is CASSFLPSSGGDNEQFF.